Listed below are T cell receptor beta chains from one sample, sequenced in a study of shared clonotypes between healthy human individuals. Only in-frame clones appear in the TCRdb table, and some are missing; sequencing was by immunoSEQ multiplex PCR. The sample lists over 1.4 million clones, about 96% occurring once. Sample: naive CD4+ T cells sorted from blood. Source of these receptors: a man between 25 and 39 years old in good health. CDR3s include the opening cysteine and the closing phenylalanine or tryptophan. For some rows the clone size is stated as once, few or many, or as a class when expanded; others skip it.

TRBV6-1	14	TRBJ1-5	.	CASSADRGYQPQHF
TRBV5-1	15	TRBJ2-2	.	CASSPAGWNTGELFF
TRBV10-2	14	TRBJ2-7	.	CASSFPISSYEQYF
TRBV9	16	TRBJ2-3	.	CASSGGWDPDADTQYF
TRBV5-4	14	TRBJ2-2	once	CASRPGQVTGELFF
TRBV18	16	TRBJ2-4	once	CASSPPVFGAKGIQYF
TRBV9	14	TRBJ2-5	once	CASSVEGGQETQYF
TRBV25-1	11	TRBJ1-5	.	CASSEGGPQHF
TRBV14	15	TRBJ2-6	.	CASSHGSVGANVLTF
TRBV5-1	14	TRBJ1-2	.	CASSRDRENYGYTF
TRBV7-9	14	TRBJ2-2	.	CASRSLQHTGELFF
TRBV7-7	14	TRBJ2-2	.	CASSLVGRSGELFF
TRBV7-2	15	TRBJ2-7	.	CASSSTSGTFYEQYF
TRBV6-5	13	TRBJ2-7	few	CASARGPAYEQYF
TRBV28	15	TRBJ1-1	.	CASRPGQVVTTEAFF
TRBV5-4	15	TRBJ2-7	.	CASSLGLAGGYEQYF
TRBV19	15	TRBJ2-5	.	CASRDLWSSQETQYF
TRBV5-5	15	TRBJ1-5	.	CASSLGPGWDQPQHF
TRBV19	15	TRBJ2-7	.	CASSIDISKTYEQYF
TRBV18	17	TRBJ2-7	.	CASSPLTLAGISYEQYF
TRBV5-1	15	TRBJ1-5	.	CASSPGQGGNQPQHF
TRBV5-1	17	TRBJ2-7	.	CASSSGLAGEHLNEQYF
TRBV18	14	TRBJ1-5	.	CASSPQSSNQPQHF
TRBV28	16	TRBJ1-3	.	CASSSNRAKSGNTIYF
TRBV6-4	13	TRBJ1-2	few	CASSPQGTGGYTF